This TCR beta chain was found in a study of naive and memory T cell subsets (dated by TCRdb to about 2017). Broadly, across the study: The figure summarizing these samples reported 10 blood donors, 7 tuberculin skin test biopsies and 3 saline control biopsies. PCR2 was typically performed as a SYBR Green qPCR that was stopped at a set threshold, although end-point PCR (around 6 cycles) could be used instead for low-input samples. On the study overall, not on this receptor specifically: The potential sensitivity of the RNA-based method to TCR transcript changes with T cell activation and differentiation was acknowledged.

Preparation of the library involved 5' RACE. Four rounds of PCR, run with the SP2 primer together with nested alpha and beta constant region primers, were used to amplify the ligated cDNA. For the blood and skin samples, TCR RNA was reverse transcribed with SuperScript IV using primers for the alpha and beta constant regions. T4 RNA ligase 1 was used to ligate an oligonucleotide containing the Illumina SP2 primer and a UMI to the 3' end of the cDNA. To prevent hairpin formation, the 12-nucleotide UMI was made up of two random hexamers with an eight-base spacer between them. From the second PCR onward, TCR alpha and beta chain libraries were processed separately and dual indexed for multiplexing. After pooling, the indexed libraries were analyzed by capillary electrophoresis and sequenced on either an Illumina MiSeq or NextSeq. PhiX DNA at about 5-7.5% was added to the libraries to raise base diversity and improve cluster recognition. The authors processed their data as follows. Demultiplexor took UMIs from read 2, joined the UMIs to the TCR sequence from read 1, and separated reads according to sample indices. V and J genes and V-J junctions were identified by Decombinator, which gave every TCR a five-part identifier that included V and J deletions. Collapsinator used UMIs to correct sequencing errors and PCR amplification heterogeneity, producing a UMI-based abundance for each TCR. CDR3Translator turned identifiers into nucleotide sequence, translated that sequence into amino acids, and pulled out CDR3 regions based on terminal motifs. After normalization to the amount of input RNA, error-corrected alpha and beta TCR counts from blood and skin were compared. The public reads were run again by TCRdb, first through fastp at Q25 and then through MiXCR, and only productive beta chains were kept. CDR3 protein duplicates are merged, each entry listing the most common genes and DNA. None of the V and J calls come from the authors' own analysis; TCRdb made them. The sample table records 57,000 or so distinct CDR3 sequences; over 7% of these occur just once. The ten top clones hold about 9.8% of the sample.

The study reported a robust and sensitive protocol to amplify, sequence and analyze TCRs, based on 3' ligation of a UMI-containing oligonucleotide to TCR cDNA. Whole blood analysis involved drawing 2 to 2.5 ml of peripheral blood from adult healthy volunteers into Tempus tubes and then extracting RNA following the manufacturer's instructions. Total RNA was used without cell sorting and was treated with RQ1 DNase before reverse transcription, with a target input of roughly 1 to 1000 ng. To check how robust the pipeline was in samples where T cells make up a minority population, libraries were built from skin biopsies and whole blood. V and J are trimmed by 5 bases and 6 bases, and the gene matches miss 10 bases of the junction. The CDR3 spans 15 residues, from the cysteine through the phenylalanine. Only the CDR3 part of the read is kept: 45 bases, read in frame from the first base. From a lookup of the germline V gene (reference sequence), CDR1 and CDR2 are SEHNR and FQNEAQ.

With respect to this clonotype: It has no known antigen specificity. Qualities for individual bases were not recorded, and no much larger clone is one base off.

The chain joins TRBV7-9 to TRBJ2-7; 10 central bases correspond to TRBD1. The sequence derives from a male donor in good health. The DNA reads as follows: TGTGCCAGCAGCCCAGAGACAGGGGGCTCGCCCGAGCAGTACTTC. This sequence encodes CASSPETGGSPEQYF.